This T cell receptor (beta chain) was sequenced in a study of blood T cell repertoires in COVID-19. Study context: The study drew acute and convalescent COVID-19 samples from the United States, Italy and Spain.

Source study methods: It was from reference gene primer amplification that nucleated cell counts were estimated. TCRdb keeps only in-frame clones here, not all; method: immunoSEQ multiplex PCR. V and J calls and clone size are copied from that table; D and trimming were computed from the DNA. The table records approximately 110,000 clones, about 85% of them present only once. This CDR3 is 15 amino acids long. With 6 bases clipped from V and 2 bases from J, the junction kept 7 bases outside the gene matches. Germline values: CDR1 SNHLY, CDR2 FYNNEI. This chain uses TRBV2 with TRBJ2-1, with 7 nucleotides matching TRBD2. This TCR was recovered from a middle-aged man with acute or convalescent COVID-19. The sequencing input was peripheral blood. DNA for the CDR3: TGTGCCAGCAGATTAGGACTAGTTACCTACAATGAGCAGTTCTTC. Protein sequence: CASRLGLVTYNEQFF.